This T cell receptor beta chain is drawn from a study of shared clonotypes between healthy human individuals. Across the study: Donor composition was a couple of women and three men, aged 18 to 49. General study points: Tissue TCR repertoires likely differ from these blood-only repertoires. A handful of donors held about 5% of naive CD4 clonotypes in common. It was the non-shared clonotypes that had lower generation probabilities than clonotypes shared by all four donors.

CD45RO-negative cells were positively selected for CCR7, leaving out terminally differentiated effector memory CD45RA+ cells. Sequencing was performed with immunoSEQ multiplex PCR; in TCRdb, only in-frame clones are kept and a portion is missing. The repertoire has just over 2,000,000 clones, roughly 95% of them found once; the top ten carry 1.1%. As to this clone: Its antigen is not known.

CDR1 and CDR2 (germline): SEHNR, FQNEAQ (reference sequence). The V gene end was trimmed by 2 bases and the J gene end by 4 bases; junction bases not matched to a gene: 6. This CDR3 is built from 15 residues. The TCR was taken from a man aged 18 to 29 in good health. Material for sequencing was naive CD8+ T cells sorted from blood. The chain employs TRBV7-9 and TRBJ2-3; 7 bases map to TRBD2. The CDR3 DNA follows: TGTGCCAGCAGCTTATGGGGAGGGCCATCAGATACGCAGTATTTT. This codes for CASSLWGGPSDTQYF. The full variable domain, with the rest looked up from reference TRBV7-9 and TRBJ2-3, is DTGVSQNPRHKITKRGQNVTFRCDPISEHNRLYWYRQTLGQGPEFLTYFQNEAQLEKSRLLSDRFSAERPKGSFSTLEIQRTEQGDSAMYLCASSLWGGPSDTQYFGPGTRLTVL.